Reported below is one T cell receptor (beta chain). Antigen: not known. TCRdb's table, derived via immunoSEQ multiplex PCR, lists solely in-frame clones and lacks some. The table lists some 120,000 clones, roughly 90% of them singletons. These data belong to a study of cytomegalovirus exposure and HLA in healthy donors. Study conclusions and caveats: In vitro data verified a few CMV-associated chains as specific for CMV antigens.

This receptor was obtained from a man aged 30 to 45 in good health and CMV-seronegative. The sequencing sample was made of PBMCs.

CDR3 DNA sequence: TGTGCCAGTAGTTTTTCTCAGGAACTCACCTACGAGCAGTACTTC. The encoded protein is CASSFSQELTYEQYF. The chain is built from TRBV19 and TRBJ2-7; D gene uncertain. Between the trimmed V and J ends, which lost 5 bases and 2 bases, there was a span of 16 bases. The CDR3 runs to 15 residues. CDR1 and CDR2 (germline): LNHDA, SQIVND (reference sequence).